The rows below give T cell receptor beta chains drawn from one sample of a study of blood T cells in healthy people across ages. TCRdb re-called the 5' RACE reads through MiXCR, storing one row per CDR3 protein. Here the sample spans a few hundred thousand distinct CDR3 sequences, over 25% being singletons. These records were also assigned to another study, of T cells of mothers and their children.

Sequencing used blood. These receptors were obtained from a boy younger than 10 in good health. The CDR3 runs from the conserved cysteine through the conserved F or W. A D gene is named only where the DNA matches it firmly. Rows may omit the clone size; those that give it use once, few, many or a size class.

D	V	size	J	DNA	CDR3
TRBD1	TRBV7-6	.	TRBJ1-2	TGTGCCAGCAGCCCATCGATCCTAAGGGACAGGGGCAATGGCTACACCTTC	CASSPSILRDRGNGYTF
TRBD1	TRBV11-3	few	TRBJ2-6	TGTGCCAGCAGCTCCGGGACAGCTTTTGACTCTGGGGCCAACGTCCTGACTTTC	CASSSGTAFDSGANVLTF
.	TRBV7-8	few	TRBJ1-2	TGTGCCAGCAGCTTAGCGTGGGAGGATGGCTACACCTTC	CASSLAWEDGYTF
.	TRBV29-1	.	TRBJ2-1	TGCAGCGTGGAACAGGGTTATGAGCAGTTCTTC	CSVEQGYEQFF
.	TRBV7-9	few	TRBJ2-1	TGTGCCAGCAGCCCGTCGGTCGATGGCAATGAGCAGTTCTTC	CASSPSVDGNEQFF
.	TRBV12-2	few	TRBJ2-3	TGTGCAAGTCGCCCCAGGGACAGGGGCCCCGATACGCAGTATTTT	CASRPRDRGPDTQYF
.	TRBV7-9	few	TRBJ2-5	TGTGCCAGCAGCCCAGGACAGACAATCTACGTTGAGCAGTACTTC	CASSPGQTIYVEQYF
.	TRBV10-3	.	TRBJ2-6	TGTGCCATCAGTGGGGCCAACGTCCTGACTTTC	CAISGANVLTF
TRBD2	TRBV7-3	few	TRBJ2-2	TGTGCCAGCAGCATATATCCCGGGACTACTGACACCGGGGAGCTGTTTTTT	CASSIYPGTTDTGELFF
.	TRBV3-1	few	TRBJ2-5	TGTGCCAGCAGCCAAGTGGTCGTCAAGCCCCAAGAGACCCAGTACTTC	CASSQVVVKPQETQYF
TRBD2	TRBV3-1	.	TRBJ2-7	TGTGCCAGCAGTCGATCCCTCACTAGCGGCGTGCGGGAGCAGTACTTC	CASSRSLTSGVREQYF
.	TRBV28	.	TRBJ2-4	TGTGCCTGCAGTTCGGGGACGATCAAAAACATTCAGTACTTC	CACSSGTIKNIQYF
.	TRBV6-5	few	TRBJ2-5	TGTGCCAGCAGTTACGACGAGGCCCAGTACTTC	CASSYDEAQYF
TRBD2	TRBV20-1	.	TRBJ2-5	TGCAGTGCTAGGGGGCTAGCGGGAGGGGAAGAGACCCAGTACTTC	CSARGLAGGEETQYF
.	TRBV27	.	TRBJ2-1	TGTGCCAGCAGTTTAGCGGTAAGCAATGAGCAGTTCTTC	CASSLAVSNEQFF
.	TRBV7-2	few	TRBJ2-1	TGTGCCAGCAGCTTACGGAGGGGGTCCCGGGATGAGCAGTTCTTC	CASSLRRGSRDEQFF
.	TRBV12-3/TRBV12-4	.	TRBJ2-7	TGTGCCAGCAGTTTTTTCAGATCCTACGAGCAGTACTTC	CASSFFRSYEQYF
.	TRBV7-2	.	TRBJ2-1	TGTGCCAGCAGCTCGCGGGGGACATTTAGTGTTGAGCAGTTCTTC	CASSSRGTFSVEQFF
.	TRBV7-9	.	TRBJ2-5	TGTGCCAGCAGCTACCGACAGTCCGAAGAGACCCAGTACTTC	CASSYRQSEETQYF
.	TRBV20-1	.	TRBJ2-1	TGCAGTACTCGGTGGCTAGGGAATGAGCAGTTCTTC	CSTRWLGNEQFF
.	TRBV27	.	TRBJ2-5	TGTGCCAGCAGTTTCCAGGCAGGGTCACAAGAGACCCAGTACTTC	CASSFQAGSQETQYF
TRBD1	TRBV2	.	TRBJ2-6	TGTGCCAGCAGTGATGACGGGACAGGGGTGGAGGGGGCCAACGTCCTGACTTTC	CASSDDGTGVEGANVLTF
.	TRBV29-1	.	TRBJ2-1	TGCAGCGTTGGCCTAACCTCCTACAATGAGCAGTTCTTC	CSVGLTSYNEQFF
TRBD2	TRBV20-1	.	TRBJ2-5	TGCAGTGGTCTAACGGGGACTAGTTTCCAAGAGACCCAGTACTTC	CSGLTGTSFQETQYF
.	TRBV15	.	TRBJ1-3	TGTGCCACCAGCAGTCGGCTCTCTGGAAACACCATATATTTT	CATSSRLSGNTIYF
.	TRBV30	.	TRBJ2-5	TGTGCCTGGAACTCCGGGCTAGGGCGGTTTAAGACCCAGTACTTC	CAWNSGLGRFKTQYF
TRBD1	TRBV7-2	.	TRBJ2-2	TGTGCCAGCAGCTCCCCCGGGACAGGGGTTACCGGGGAGCTGTTTTTT	CASSSPGTGVTGELFF
TRBD1	TRBV25-1	few	TRBJ1-2	TGTGCCAGCAGTGTTTCGCCAGGGGGCTATGGCTACACCTTC	CASSVSPGGYGYTF
TRBD2	TRBV20-1	many	TRBJ2-6	TGCAGTGCCCCTCGAGCGGGGGAATCTGGGGCCAACGTCCTGACTTTC	CSAPRAGESGANVLTF
.	TRBV6-6	.	TRBJ1-1	TGTGCCAGCAGCTACGCGCAAGGAGGTTACGCTGAAGCTTTCTTT	CASSYAQGGYAEAFF
TRBD2	TRBV12-3/TRBV12-4	.	TRBJ2-6	TGTGCCAGCAGTTTTGTCCGGGGAGGGTTGAGGGAATCTGGGGCCAACGTCCTGACTTTC	CASSFVRGGLRESGANVLTF
TRBD2	TRBV7-3	few	TRBJ2-3	TGTGCCAGCAGCTTGGGACTACCAATGCTCCATTTT	CASSLGLPMLHF
TRBD1	TRBV7-8	.	TRBJ2-7	TGTGCCAGCAGCTTACAGGGGGCGAGGTACGAGCAGTACTTC	CASSLQGARYEQYF
.	TRBV7-9	few	TRBJ2-5	TGTGCCAGCAGCTCGGCCGGAAGCCAAGAGACCCAGTACTTC	CASSSAGSQETQYF
TRBD2	TRBV6-5	.	TRBJ2-7	TGTGCCAGCAGTTACTCTATCGGGGGGGGATACGAGCAGTACTTC	CASSYSIGGGYEQYF
.	TRBV29-1	.	TRBJ2-5	TGCAGCGTTGTTTTGTTGGCAGAGACCCAGTACTTC	CSVVLLAETQYF
.	TRBV7-6	few	TRBJ2-5	TGTGCCAGCAGCGCCGGGCCAGGCGTAGAGACCCAGTACTTC	CASSAGPGVETQYF